What follows is one T cell receptor beta chain and its context. Its antigen is still unknown. 60 Vbeta and 13 Jbeta primers were used in PCR. Methods used by the authors: The authors later counted around 80 million unique TCR beta chains, 9.5 million to 11 million of them shared. Here immunoSEQ multiplex PCR was the method, and the copy in TCRdb shows in-frame clones only, minus some. Clonal size and the V and J genes are those of that table, whereas D and trimming came from the DNA. The sample has 100,000 to 130,000 clones, around 85% seen once. The sample belongs to a study of cytomegalovirus exposure and HLA in healthy donors. Study at large: T cells numbering about 200 million yielded around 120 million unique TCR beta sequences in an earlier analysis.

Study outcomes and limitations: Cytomegalovirus-associated TCR beta chains were listed, numbering roughly 150. Among donors in an Asian-associated ancestry cluster, a later analysis reportedly found fewer N-insertions than the roughly 670-donor mean.

This CDR3 contains 12 residues. With 7 bases removed from V and 8 bases from J, the gap between germline ends came to 13 bases. Germline CDR1 and CDR2: MDHEN and SYDVKM. The V gene is TRBV28, the J gene TRBJ2-3; TRBD1 is a possible D gene (5 bases). The sample taken for sequencing was PBMCs. This clonotype was sampled from a man aged 30 to 39 in good health and CMV-seronegative. The CDR3 spells CASKMGLGTQYF. The CDR3 DNA reads as TGTGCCAGCAAAATGGGGCTTGGTACGCAGTATTTT.